The next 21 T cell receptor beta chains were all read from a single sample in a study of blood T cell repertoires in COVID-19. Libraries were prepared by immunoSEQ multiplex PCR; TCRdb keeps only in-frame clonotypes and omits some of them. The data show just over 70,000 clones, approximately 89% seen once. Sequencing was carried out using peripheral blood. The receptor set was obtained from a human donor in a cohort sampled during active COVID-19.

The rearrangement joins TRBV24-1 to TRBJ1-1; tentative D call: TRBD1 (5 bases). The CDR3 runs 13 residues. Between the trimmed V and J ends, which lost 4 bases and 4 bases, there was a span of 9 bases. Germline V CDR1 and CDR2: KGHDR, SFDVKD. Written as DNA, the CDR3 is TGTGCCACCAGTGAGGGGCCTGGCACTGAAGCTTTCTTT. Its translation: CATSEGPGTEAFF.

This rearrangement joins TRBV7-2 to TRBJ2-5, with 9 positions matching TRBD2. Germline V CDR1 and CDR2: SGHTA, FQGNSA. The CDR3 length is 15 residues. The V segment lost 2 bases and the J segment 1 base; nucleotides outside the gene matches: 2. This CDR3 reads CASSLRRGGQETQYF. CDR3 nucleotides: TGTGCCAGCAGCTTACGGCGGGGGGGCCAAGAGACCCAGTACTTC.

CDR3 bases: TGTGCCAGCAGTTTCGGGACAGGGGGTTCACCCCTCCACTTT. Its translation: CASSFGTGGSPLHF. V and J are TRBV27 and TRBJ1-6, with 11 bases lining up with TRBD1. J was trimmed by 9 bases and V by 3 bases; bases with no gene match: 1. This CDR3 has 14 amino acids. Germline-derived CDR1 and CDR2 are MNHEY and SMNVEV (reference sequence).

CDR3 in amino acids: CASSEFGANQPQHF. The CDR3 DNA reads as TGTGCCAGCAGTGAATTTGGGGCCAATCAGCCCCAGCATTTT. The V gene is TRBV6-1, the J gene TRBJ1-5; TRBD1 might be the D (5 bases). CDR1 MNHNS and CDR2 SASEGT come from the germline V gene. Trimming left V 2 bases short and J 3 bases short, with 8 bases between. The CDR3 is 14 residues long.

The V gene is TRBV6-6, the J gene TRBJ1-1, with 7 bases identical to TRBD1. The germline V gene has CDR1 MNHNY and CDR2 SVGAGI (reference sequence). The CDR3 totals 14 residues. Trimming at V came to 2 bases and at J to 10 bases, leaving 10 bases not matched to a gene. The CDR3 region is CASSYPGQAGGAFF. CDR3 bases: TGTGCCAGCAGTTACCCCGGACAGGCTGGGGGAGCTTTCTTT.

The chain uses TRBV12-5 and TRBJ2-7, with a weak D call TRBD1 (6 bases). V lost 4 bases and J lost 2, with 21 bases in between. CDR1 and CDR2 (germline): LGHNT, FRNRAP. CDR3 length equals 17 residues. The CDR3 sequence is CASGSALGAAPPYEQYF. The CDR3 region has the DNA TGTGCTAGTGGTTCCGCGTTGGGGGCCGCTCCTCCCTACGAGCAGTACTTC.

V and J are TRBV27 and TRBJ1-1; 9 nucleotides agree with TRBD1. The CDR3 totals 15 residues. V was pared by 3 bases and J by 5 bases, with 7 bases of the junction left unmatched. Germline-derived CDR1 and CDR2 are MNHEY and SMNVEV (reference sequence). The CDR3 DNA sequence: TGTGCCAGCAGTTTTACCGGGACAGGGAAGACTGAAGCTTTCTTT. Protein sequence: CASSFTGTGKTEAFF.

The V gene is TRBV3-1 (or the pseudogene TRBV3-2), the J gene TRBJ1-5; maybe TRBD1 (5 bases). The CDR3 is 15 amino acids. The V end was cut by 0 bases, the J end by 7 bases, with 13 bases between. Germline values: CDR1 LGHDT, CDR2 YNNKEL (reference sequence). CDR3 nucleotide sequence: TGTGCCAGCAGCCAAGATAGGAGGGGAATACAGCCCCAGCATTTT. Its protein product is CASSQDRRGIQPQHF.

This sequence joins TRBV27 and TRBJ2-7; maybe TRBD2 (5 bases). Germline V gives CDR1 MNHEY, CDR2 SMNVEV (reference sequence). The V gene lost 8 bases and the J gene lost 3 bases, with 14 bases spanning the gap. The CDR3 runs 13 residues. CDR3 DNA: TGTGCCAGCCGTGGACGGGGTCTCTACGAGCAGTACTTC. It translates to CASRGRGLYEQYF.

The rearrangement joins TRBV18 to TRBJ1-4; a possible D gene is TRBD1 (6 bases). The CDR3 spans 16 residues. Looked up from germline, CDR1 is KGHSH and CDR2 is LQKENI. The germline V and J ends were trimmed by 1 base and 4 bases, with 13 bases remaining between them. CDR3 in amino acids: CASSPLTGPLNEKLFF. As DNA, the CDR3 is TGTGCCAGCTCACCACTGACAGGCCCTCTTAATGAAAAACTGTTTTTT.

The rearrangement links TRBV4-3 to TRBJ2-7, with D unclear. The CDR3 loop spans 14 amino acids. V was pared by 0 bases and J by 0 bases, with 6 bases between. CDR1 and CDR2 (germline): LGHNA, YSLEER. The CDR3 protein is CASSQEAFSYEQYF. The CDR3 DNA is TGCGCCAGCAGCCAAGAGGCCTTCTCCTACGAGCAGTACTTC.

This sequence joins TRBV19 and TRBJ1-6, with D unclear. This CDR3 comprises 15 residues. Deletions cut 3 bases from V and 5 bases from J, with 11 bases between. Germline assignment: CDR1 LNHDA and CDR2 SQIVND (reference sequence). The CDR3 loop reads CASSIRLENNSPLHF. The CDR3 nucleotides read TGTGCCAGTAGTATCCGACTCGAGAATAATTCACCCCTCCACTTT.

The CDR3 nucleotides read TGTGCCAGCAGTTGGAGTAAGGGGAACGAGCAGTACTTC. Translating it yields CASSWSKGNEQYF. The chain employs TRBV12-3 or TRBV12-4 and TRBJ2-7, with D perhaps TRBD1 (5 bases). The ends were cut back, 4 bases at V and 5 bases at J, with 12 bases in the middle. The CDR3 sequence is 13 residues long.

The rearrangement uses TRBV4-1 and TRBJ1-1; D might be TRBD1 (5 bases). The V and J ends lost 8 bases and 4 bases respectively, with 20 bases between them. The CDR3 has 15 amino acids. The germline CDR1 and CDR2 sequences are MGHRA and YSYEKL. The CDR3 sequence: CASRVWDSLGTEAFF. CDR3 in DNA: TGCGCCAGCCGGGTTTGGGACTCCTTAGGCACTGAAGCTTTCTTT.

The CDR3 coding sequence is TGTGCCACCAGTGATTTAGGACAGGGGGCTAAGCAGTTCTTC. This codes for CATSDLGQGAKQFF. The gene calls are TRBV24-1 and TRBJ2-1; 11 bases are shared with TRBD1. Germline CDR1 is KGHDR and CDR2 is SFDVKD. The CDR3 consists of 14 residues. V lost 1 base, J lost 11 bases, and 3 bases stayed unmatched.

The chain has TRBV27 and TRBJ2-7; no clear D. From germline, CDR1 is MNHEY and CDR2 SMNVEV (reference sequence). V lost 8 bases and J 2 bases, leaving 10 bases between the germline ends. This CDR3 is 12 amino acids long. CDR3 sequence (DNA): TGTGCCAGCGCCTTAGATCCCTACGAGCAGTACTTC. It yields the protein CASALDPYEQYF.

The chain has TRBV19 and TRBJ2-6; D call uncertain. Trimming removed 0 bases at V and 4 bases at J, with 13 bases between. The CDR3 runs to 17 residues. Germline CDR1 is LNHDA and CDR2 is SQIVND (reference sequence). CDR3 sequence reads: CASSIEAVSLGANVLTF. CDR3 nucleotide sequence: TGTGCCAGTAGTATAGAGGCAGTTTCTCTCGGGGCCAACGTCCTGACTTTC. Supplemented by reference TRBV19 and TRBJ2-6, the full variable domain reads DGGITQSPKYLFRKEGQNVTLSCEQNLNHDAMYWYRQDPGQGLRLIYYSQIVNDFQKGDIAEGYSVSREKKESFPLTVTSAQKNPTAFYLCASSIEAVSLGANVLTFGAGSRLTVL.

The genes are TRBV29-1 and TRBJ1-4; TRBD1 is a possible D gene (6 bases). The CDR3 is 14 residues long. Deletions cut 6 bases from V and 5 bases from J, with 16 bases between. CDR1 and CDR2 from the germline V gene are SQVTM and ANQGSEA. CDR3 DNA: TGCAGCGTGGACAGTCCCCTAGAGAATGAAAAACTGTTTTTT. This translates into CSVDSPLENEKLFF.

A single count supports this clone. The chain is built from TRBV18 and TRBJ1-4, with D hard to call. V lost 0 bases and J lost 3, with 17 bases in between. CDR1 and CDR2 from the germline V gene are KGHSH and LQKENI. This CDR3 spans 18 amino acids. CDR3 in amino acids: CASSPPNRPTEANEKLFF. In DNA form, the CDR3 reads TGTGCCAGCTCACCACCGAATAGACCGACCGAGGCTAATGAAAAACTGTTTTTT.

The rearrangement links TRBV5-4 to TRBJ2-1; 10 bases line up with TRBD1. The trim removed 3 bases at V and 2 bases at J, leaving 5 bases unmatched. Germline lookup yields CDR1 SGHNT and CDR2 YYREEE (reference sequence). This CDR3 is built from 16 residues. CDR3 DNA sequence: TGTGCCAGCAGCTCGGGACAGGGGAACCCCTACAATGAGCAGTTCTTC. The encoded protein is CASSSGQGNPYNEQFF. The whole variable domain, remainder taken from reference TRBV5-4 and TRBJ2-1, is ETGVTQSPTHLIKTRGQQVTLRCSSQSGHNTVSWYQQALGQGPQFIFQYYREEENGRGNFPPRFSGLQFPNYSSELNVNALELDDSALYLCASSSGQGNPYNEQFFGPGTRLTVL.

J is TRBJ1-6 and V is TRBV19; the D gene is possibly TRBD1 (6 bases). The CDR3 spans 14 residues. Trimming stripped 6 bases from V and 8 bases from J, with 14 bases between. The V gene's germline CDR1 is LNHDA and CDR2 SQIVND (reference sequence). The CDR3 here is CASSVRQVHSPLHF. The CDR3 region has the DNA TGTGCCAGTAGCGTTCGACAGGTTCATTCACCCCTCCACTTT.